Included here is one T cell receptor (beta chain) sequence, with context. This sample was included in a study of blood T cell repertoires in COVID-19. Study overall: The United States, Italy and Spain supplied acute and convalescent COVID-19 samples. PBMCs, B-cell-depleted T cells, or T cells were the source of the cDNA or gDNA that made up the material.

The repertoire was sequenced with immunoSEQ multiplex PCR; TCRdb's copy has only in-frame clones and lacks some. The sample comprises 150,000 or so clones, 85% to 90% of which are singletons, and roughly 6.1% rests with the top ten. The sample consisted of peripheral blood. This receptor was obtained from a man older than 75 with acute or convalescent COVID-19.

The CDR3 sequence is CASSPERASSYNSPLHF. The CDR3, as DNA: TGTGCCAGCAGCCCAGAGAGGGCCAGCTCCTATAATTCACCCCTCCACTTT. The V and J genes are TRBV3-1 (or the pseudogene TRBV3-2) and TRBJ1-6; D not resolved. V was shortened by 4 bases and J by 0 bases, with 13 bases between the two germline ends. The CDR3 has 17 amino acids. Germline values: CDR1 LGHDT, CDR2 YNNKEL (reference sequence).